This record looks at one T cell receptor beta chain sequence and its context. Its cognate antigen has yet to be identified. Nothing much larger sits one base from this clone, and base qualities are not available. This entry comes from a study of cytomegalovirus exposure and HLA in healthy donors (dated by TCRdb to about 2017). As for the study more broadly: According to a later analysis, the 120 or so validation repertoires were produced on the same platform as the 680 or so repertoires of the first cohort. The study was designed to test whether signatures of past pathogen exposure could be identified by cataloging public T cell receptors. Along with the approximately 650-subject first cohort, a separate validation cohort of over a hundred different subjects was used. To predict cytomegalovirus infection status, the study brought together high-throughput TCR immunosequencing, statistical association of individual TCRs with disease status, and machine learning. Results and caveats for the whole study, not just this receptor: Cytomegalovirus status was reported to be diagnosed by the classifier with high specificity and sensitivity in both the original and validation cohorts. While some public TCRs were present in many individuals, most TCR sequences turned up only very rarely across donors. In a later analysis, TCRs clustered in the first cohort were found to also tend to co-occur in the 110 or so validation repertoires, with 90% to 95% of cluster scores above 0. Three of the identified cytomegalovirus-associated TCR beta chains were confirmed in vitro to be specific for cytomegalovirus antigens. According to the authors, the approach could potentially be generalized to other disease states and immunological phenotypes. The study gave a list of 150 to 200 TCR beta chains associated with cytomegalovirus. All 110 or so repertoires were used to score co-occurrence in the validation cohort in a later analysis, because that analysis had no HLA typing for the cohort.

Libraries came from the immunoSEQ multiplex PCR assay. The study's processing was this. A statistical classification framework was developed to diagnose cytomegalovirus status using the catalog of TCR beta chain sequences. TCRdb provides this immuneACCESS table in a form limited to in-frame rearrangements. Some clones are lacking; in checked studies, under half of them reflect an unresolved V gene, and why the rest are absent is not known. From that table come the V and J calls and clone size; the DNA was used to work out D and trimming. Here the sample has around 220,000 clones; around nine tenths occur a single time. The ten largest clones take up about 2.7% of the sample. The donors were included in the validation cohort of approximately 130 subjects, a group kept apart from the roughly 700-subject first cohort. Reading the germline V gene (reference sequence) gives CDR1 SGHKS and CDR2 YYEKEE. V is cut by 4 bases and J by 4 bases, and the space between the germline ends is 12 bases. Including cysteine and phenylalanine, the CDR3 has 13 amino acids. CDR3 DNA only is kept here, 39 bases in frame from base 1.

This receptor was taken from a woman between 18 and 30 years old in good health and CMV-seronegative. Source material: PBMCs. The rearranged chain carries TRBV5-5 and TRBJ2-7; TRBD1 is possibly the D segment (6 matching bases). The CDR3 has the sequence CASSPQGNYEQYF. The nucleotide sequence reads as follows: TGTGCCAGCAGCCCCCAGGGGAATTACGAGCAGTACTTC.